The 13 T cell receptor beta chains in this list originate from one sample, sequenced in a study of blood T cell repertoires in COVID-19 (TCRdb year 2020). Library construction relied on the immunoSEQ multiplex PCR assay. The clones in this table, taken by TCRdb from immuneACCESS, are in-frame only. Not every clone is retained; where verified, under half of the shortfall comes from an unresolved V gene, and the cause of the rest is unknown. Here the sample has about 280,000 clones; 75% to 90% occur a single time. About 2.5% of the sample is taken by the ten largest. The source material was PBMCs or T cells enriched from blood (not recorded which). The receptors here all came from a woman in her fifties or sixties who had recovered from COVID-19.

This chain uses TRBV6-5 with TRBJ2-2; 7 nucleotides match TRBD1. The CDR3 extends over 14 amino acids. The junction had 8 bases not matched to a gene; V was cut back by 7 bases and J by 6 bases. CDR1 and CDR2 (germline): MNHEY, SVGAGI. The CDR3 bases are TGTGCCAGCAAACAGGGGATCGTGGCCGGGGAGCTGTTTTTT. Residues: CASKQGIVAGELFF.

The V gene is TRBV27, the J gene TRBJ2-4; perhaps TRBD2 as D (6 bases). There are 13 residues in the CDR3. CDR1 and CDR2 from the germline V gene are MNHEY and SMNVEV (reference sequence). V was clipped by 9 bases and J by 1 base, with 10 bases between them. DNA for the CDR3: TGTGCCAGTGGTGGGGGGGCCAAAAACATTCAGTACTTC. Protein product: CASGGGAKNIQYF.

This rearrangement joins TRBV6-2 or TRBV6-3 to TRBJ1-2; TRBD1 might be the D (5 bases). The CDR3 extends over 15 amino acids. Trimming removed 2 bases from V and 4 bases from J, with 14 bases in between. Per germline, CDR1 MNHEY and CDR2 SVGEGT. CDR3 in amino acids: CASSYVGAGSYGYTF. As DNA, the CDR3 is TGTGCCAGCAGTTACGTAGGGGCCGGGTCCTATGGCTACACCTTC.

This clone has only one observation. The rearrangement uses TRBV2 and TRBJ1-1, with TRBD1 matching 10 bases. CDR3 size: 14 residues. CDR1 and CDR2 (germline): SNHLY, FYNNEI. The junction had 8 bases not matched to a gene; V was cut back by 9 bases and J by 4 bases. The CDR3 DNA reads as TGTGCCAGTAAAGACAGGGGGCCGGGCACTGAAGCTTTCTTT. Translating it yields CASKDRGPGTEAFF. The entire variable domain, with the rest obtained from reference TRBV2 and TRBJ1-1, is as follows: EPEVTQTPSHQVTQMGQEVILRCVPISNHLYFYWYRQILGQKVEFLVSFYNNEISEKSEIFDDQFSVERPDGSNFTLKIRSTKLEDSAMYFCASKDRGPGTEAFFGQGTRLTVV.

V usage is TRBV6-2 or TRBV6-3 and J usage is TRBJ2-1; D remains ambiguous. Germline V gene sequence: CDR1 MNHEY, CDR2 SVGEGT. The V gene lost 4 bases and the J gene lost 3 bases, with 7 bases spanning the gap. This CDR3 spans 13 amino acids. This CDR3 reads CASSSPLYNEQFF. For the CDR3, the DNA is TGTGCCAGCAGTTCCCCCCTCTACAATGAGCAGTTCTTC.

The chain links TRBV27 to TRBJ2-7, with D possibly TRBD2 on 6 matching bases. Germline CDR1 MNHEY, CDR2 SMNVEV (reference sequence). Trimming shortened V by 10 bases and J by 2 bases, and 18 bases separated the two germline ends. The CDR3 runs to 14 residues. CDR3 in DNA: TGTGCCACCTCCCTCGGAGGGAGCCCCTACGAGCAGTACTTC. Protein: CATSLGGSPYEQYF.

The CDR3 reads CASSLAGETQYF. The CDR3 DNA sequence: TGTGCCAGCAGCTTGGCCGGGGAGACCCAGTACTTC. The rearrangement uses TRBV5-6 and TRBJ2-5, with D hard to call. CDR3 length: 12 amino acids. The germline V gene has CDR1 SGHDT and CDR2 YYEEEE. V was clipped by 0 bases and J by 5 bases, with 5 bases between them. The complete variable domain, with remaining parts taken from reference TRBV5-6 and TRBJ2-5, reads DAGVTQSPTHLIKTRGQQVTLRCSPKSGHDTVSWYQQALGQGPQFIFQYYEEEERQRGNFPDRFSGHQFPNYSSELNVNALLLGDSALYLCASSLAGETQYFGPGTRLLVL.

This clone was found once. The rearrangement uses TRBV24-1 and TRBJ1-2, with 7 bases fitting TRBD1. V lost 9 bases, J lost 3 bases, and 6 bases stayed unmatched. This CDR3 is 13 amino acids long. Germline lookup yields CDR1 KGHDR and CDR2 SFDVKD. CDR3 in DNA: TGTGCCACCTCCTCGGGACAGTACTATGGCTACACCTTC. Protein: CATSSGQYYGYTF.

The chain employs TRBV29-1 and TRBJ2-2, with 9 nucleotides matching TRBD1. Germline lookup yields CDR1 SQVTM and CDR2 ANQGSEA. Trimming removed 7 bases from V and 0 bases from J; junction bases left unmatched: 3. The CDR3 consists of 14 residues. DNA of the CDR3: TGCAGCGCAGGACAGGGGACGAACACCGGGGAGCTGTTTTTT. Its protein is CSAGQGTNTGELFF.

The rearrangement joins TRBV11-2 to TRBJ1-1; no reliable D call. V was pared by 0 bases and J by 4 bases, with 6 bases between. This CDR3 comprises 13 residues. CDR1 SGHAT and CDR2 FQNNGV come from the germline V gene. CDR3 loop: CASSLDQLTEAFF. As DNA, the CDR3 is TGTGCCAGCAGCTTAGATCAACTCACTGAAGCTTTCTTT. Filled out from reference TRBV11-2 and TRBJ1-1, the complete variable domain reads EAGVAQSPRYKIIEKRQSVAFWCNPISGHATLYWYQQILGQGPKLLIQFQNNGVVDDSQLPKDRFSAERLKGVDSTLKIQPAKLEDSAVYLCASSLDQLTEAFFGQGTRLTVV.

V is TRBV2 and J is TRBJ2-3, with 10 bases fitting TRBD2. This CDR3 is 15 amino acids long. Germline loops: CDR1 SNHLY, CDR2 FYNNEI. Germline trimming cut 6 bases from V and 1 base from J; bases unmatched to any gene: 4. Here the CDR3 DNA reads TGTGCCAGCAGCTCGCTAGCGGGAGGCACAGATACGCAGTATTTT. Its protein is CASSSLAGGTDTQYF.

This clone was seen once. The chain carries TRBV30 and TRBJ2-3; 10 bases agree with TRBD2. Germline-derived CDR1 and CDR2 are GTSNPN and SVGIG (reference sequence). V gave up 2 bases and J gave up 4 bases; unmatched junction bases: 6. The CDR3 consists of 15 residues. The CDR3, as DNA: TGTGCCTGGAGTTCGCTAGCGGGGGTGGCAGATACGCAGTATTTT. This gives the protein CAWSSLAGVADTQYF.

The V and J genes are TRBV30 and TRBJ1-2, with 7 positions matching TRBD1. The V and J ends lost 3 bases and 4 bases, in that order; junction bases with no gene match: 5. The germline CDR1 and CDR2 sequences are GTSNPN and SVGIG (reference sequence). The CDR3 is made up of 13 amino acids. The CDR3 DNA sequence: TGTGCCTGGAGAAAAGGGGGCCCCTATGGCTACACCTTC. This sequence encodes CAWRKGGPYGYTF.